This T cell receptor (beta chain) appears in the sequencing data of a study of T cells and Merkel cell carcinoma outcomes. Produced via immunoSEQ multiplex PCR; TCRdb's table is partial and in-frame only. There are some 19,000 clones in the sample; about four fifths occur only once, and approximately 3.1% lies in the top ten. Trimming shortened V by 4 bases and J by 3 bases, and 13 bases separated the two germline ends. The V gene's germline CDR1 is KGHSH and CDR2 LQKENI. The CDR3 runs 14 residues. The sequencing input was tumor tissue from Merkel cell carcinoma. The source is a human donor with Merkel cell carcinoma. J is TRBJ2-7 and V is TRBV18; tentative D call: TRBD1 (5 bases). The CDR3 is CASSHRFTYYEQYF. The DNA for the CDR3 is TGTGCCAGCTCACACAGGTTTACCTACTACGAGCAGTACTTC.